The 7 T cell receptor beta chains presented below share a single source sample, sequenced in a study of cytomegalovirus exposure and HLA in healthy donors. Primers included in the PCR were 60 Vbeta and 13 Jbeta primers. Profiling relied on immunoSEQ multiplex PCR, and the TCRdb table lists in-frame clones only, not all of them. The sample records fewer than 150,000 clones, just under 85% being singletons. Sequencing used PBMCs. These receptors were taken from a man aged 35 to 55 in good health and CMV-seropositive.

The table lists this clone with a few counts. The sample carries other DNA sequences with the same CDR3. The CDR3 DNA sequence: TGTGCCAGCAGCTTAGGACAGGTCTATGGCTACACCTTC. Amino acids: CASSLGQVYGYTF. The chain carries TRBV7-9 and TRBJ1-2; possible D gene TRBD1, 6 bases. Germline V gene lookup returns CDR1 SEHNR and CDR2 FQNEAQ (reference sequence). This CDR3 region has 13 residues. The germline V and J ends were trimmed by 1 base and 4 bases, with 7 bases remaining between them.

Only one count was recorded for this clone. The chain joins TRBV6-1 to TRBJ1-1; 9 nucleotides agree with TRBD1. With V trimmed by 8 bases and J by 5 bases, 12 bases remained unmatched. The CDR3 runs 15 residues. CDR1 is MNHNS and CDR2 is SASEGT in the germline V gene. The CDR3 DNA is TGTGCCAGCCTACCACAGGGGGCCGCGAGAACTGAAGCTTTCTTT. This gives the protein CASLPQGAARTEAFF.

The chain has TRBV6-1 and TRBJ1-4; 7 nucleotides match TRBD1. The J segment lost 7 bases and the V segment lost 8 bases, leaving 7 bases of the junction unmatched. The CDR3 extends over 13 amino acids. The germline V gene encodes CDR1 MNHNS and CDR2 SASEGT. CDR3 loop: CASLTRTGEKLFF. The CDR3 DNA is TGTGCCAGCTTAACCCGGACAGGTGAAAAACTGTTTTTT.

This clone was counted between two and nine times. V gene TRBV5-6 combines with J gene TRBJ2-1; 7 nucleotides line up with TRBD1. This CDR3 region has 15 residues. Per the germline V gene, CDR1 is SGHDT and CDR2 is YYEEEE. V was clipped by 0 bases and J by 2 bases; unmatched bases: 2. The CDR3 protein is CASSLAGGTYNEQFF. The CDR3 nucleotides are TGTGCCAGCAGCTTGGCAGGGGGTACCTACAATGAGCAGTTCTTC.

This sequence joins TRBV5-1 and TRBJ1-4, with 7 bases matching TRBD1. The CDR3 has 15 residues. Germline V lookup: CDR1 SGHRS, CDR2 YFSETQ. V lost 2 bases, J lost 7 bases, and 8 bases stayed unmatched. In DNA form, the CDR3 reads TGCGCCAGCAGCTTACAGGGGATGGCGAGTGAAAAACTGTTTTTT. Residues: CASSLQGMASEKLFF.

This chain's CDR3 is CASSFSTGAFTEAFF. The CDR3, as DNA: TGCGCCAGCAGCTTTTCGACAGGGGCCTTCACTGAAGCTTTCTTT. The V call is TRBV5-1, the J call TRBJ1-1, with 8 bases identical to TRBD1. This CDR3 comprises 15 residues. Germline V gene lookup returns CDR1 SGHRS and CDR2 YFSETQ. V trimming: 2 bases; J trimming: 4 bases; junction bases outside the gene matches: 7.

This rearrangement joins TRBV7-2 to TRBJ2-2; TRBD2 matches 11 bases. This CDR3 comprises 16 residues. Trimming cost V 5 bases and J 6 bases; bases outside gene matches: 8. CDR1 is SGHTA, CDR2 FQGNSA, per germline. The chain's CDR3 is CASSLTSGRVSGELFF. CDR3 bases: TGTGCCAGCAGCCTAACTAGCGGGAGAGTGTCCGGGGAGCTGTTTTTT.